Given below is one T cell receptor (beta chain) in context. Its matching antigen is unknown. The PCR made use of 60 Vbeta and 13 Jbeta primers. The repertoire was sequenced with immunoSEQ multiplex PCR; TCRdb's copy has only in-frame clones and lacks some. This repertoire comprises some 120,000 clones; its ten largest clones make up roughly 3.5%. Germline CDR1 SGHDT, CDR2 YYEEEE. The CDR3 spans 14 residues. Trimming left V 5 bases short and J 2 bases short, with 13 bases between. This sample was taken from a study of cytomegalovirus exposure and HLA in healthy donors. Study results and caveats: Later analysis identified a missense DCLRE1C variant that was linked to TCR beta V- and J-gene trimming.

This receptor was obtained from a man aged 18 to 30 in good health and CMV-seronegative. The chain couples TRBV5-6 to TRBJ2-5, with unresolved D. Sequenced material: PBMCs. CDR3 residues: CASRRTAVQETQYF. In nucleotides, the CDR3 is TGTGCCAGCAGACGAACGGCGGTACAAGAGACCCAGTACTTC.